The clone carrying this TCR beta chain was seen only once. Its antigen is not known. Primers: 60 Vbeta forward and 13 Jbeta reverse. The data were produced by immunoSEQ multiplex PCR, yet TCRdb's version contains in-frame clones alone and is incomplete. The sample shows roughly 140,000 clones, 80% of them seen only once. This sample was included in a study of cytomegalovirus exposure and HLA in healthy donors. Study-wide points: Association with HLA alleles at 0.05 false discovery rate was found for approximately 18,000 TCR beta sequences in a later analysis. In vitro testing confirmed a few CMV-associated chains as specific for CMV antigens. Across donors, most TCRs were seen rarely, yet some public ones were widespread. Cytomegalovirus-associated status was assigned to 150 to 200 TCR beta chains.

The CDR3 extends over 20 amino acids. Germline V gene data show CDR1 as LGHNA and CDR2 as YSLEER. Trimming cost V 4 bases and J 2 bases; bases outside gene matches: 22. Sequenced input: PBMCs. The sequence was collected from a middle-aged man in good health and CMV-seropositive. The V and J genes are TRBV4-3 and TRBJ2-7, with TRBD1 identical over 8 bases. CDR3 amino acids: CASSPQPPLGRAGGAYEQYF. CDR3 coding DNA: TGCGCCAGCAGCCCCCAGCCACCACTGGGTAGGGCAGGGGGCGCCTACGAGCAGTACTTC.